This entry features one T cell receptor beta chain sequence. Sequencing used immunoSEQ v3.0 at survey level. Here immunoSEQ multiplex PCR was the method, and the copy in TCRdb shows in-frame clones only, minus some. The sample consists of about 22,000 clones, about 80% of them appearing once. This CDR3 comprises 11 residues. Germline CDR1 and CDR2: SQVTM and ANQGSEA. V was trimmed by 6 bases and J by 8 bases, leaving 13 bases between them. The data were obtained in a study of long-term antiretroviral therapy in people with HIV. The source is a young man with HIV. The chain carries TRBV29-1 and TRBJ1-2; tentative D call: TRBD1 (5 bases). The sequencing here drew on unsorted PBMCs, taken 5.9 years after starting antiretroviral therapy. The CDR3 DNA reads as TGCAGCGTCCAGGGAGTCAGGGGCTACACCTTC. It codes for CSVQGVRGYTF.